This T cell receptor beta chain is drawn from a study of blood T cell repertoires in COVID-19. Authors' data handling: Nucleated cell counts were estimated from reference gene primer amplification. Assay used: immunoSEQ multiplex PCR; TCRdb lists only in-frame clones, some missing. The V and J calls and clone size are taken from that table; D and trimming were inferred from the DNA. Among about 150,000 clones listed, 75% to 90% were seen once. V was clipped by 3 bases and J by 2 bases, with 17 bases between them. Germline V lookup: CDR1 SGHRS, CDR2 YFSETQ. The CDR3 spans 16 residues. This TCR was sampled from a woman in her forties with acute or convalescent COVID-19. The sample was peripheral blood. The J gene is TRBJ1-1, the V gene TRBV5-1, with a possible D match to TRBD1 (6 bases). In DNA form, the CDR3 reads TGCGCCAGCAGCTCACCGACAGGAGACTTCAACACTGAAGCTTTCTTT. It codes for CASSSPTGDFNTEAFF.